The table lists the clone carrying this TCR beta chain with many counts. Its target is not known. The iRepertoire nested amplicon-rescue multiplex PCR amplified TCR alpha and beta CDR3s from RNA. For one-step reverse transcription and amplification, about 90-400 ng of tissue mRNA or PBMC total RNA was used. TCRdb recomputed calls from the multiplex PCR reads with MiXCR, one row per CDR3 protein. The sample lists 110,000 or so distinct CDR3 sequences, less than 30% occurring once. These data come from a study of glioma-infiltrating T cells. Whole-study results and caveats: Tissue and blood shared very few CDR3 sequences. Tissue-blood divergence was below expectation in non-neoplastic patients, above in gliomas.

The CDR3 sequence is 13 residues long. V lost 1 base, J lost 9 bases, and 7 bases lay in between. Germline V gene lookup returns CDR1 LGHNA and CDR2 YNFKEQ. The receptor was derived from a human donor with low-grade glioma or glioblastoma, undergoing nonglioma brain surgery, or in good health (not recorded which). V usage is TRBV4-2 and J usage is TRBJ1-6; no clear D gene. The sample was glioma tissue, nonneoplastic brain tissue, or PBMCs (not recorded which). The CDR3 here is CASSQGTASPLHF. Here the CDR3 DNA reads TGTGCCAGCAGCCAAGGGACGGCTTCACCCCTCCACTTT.